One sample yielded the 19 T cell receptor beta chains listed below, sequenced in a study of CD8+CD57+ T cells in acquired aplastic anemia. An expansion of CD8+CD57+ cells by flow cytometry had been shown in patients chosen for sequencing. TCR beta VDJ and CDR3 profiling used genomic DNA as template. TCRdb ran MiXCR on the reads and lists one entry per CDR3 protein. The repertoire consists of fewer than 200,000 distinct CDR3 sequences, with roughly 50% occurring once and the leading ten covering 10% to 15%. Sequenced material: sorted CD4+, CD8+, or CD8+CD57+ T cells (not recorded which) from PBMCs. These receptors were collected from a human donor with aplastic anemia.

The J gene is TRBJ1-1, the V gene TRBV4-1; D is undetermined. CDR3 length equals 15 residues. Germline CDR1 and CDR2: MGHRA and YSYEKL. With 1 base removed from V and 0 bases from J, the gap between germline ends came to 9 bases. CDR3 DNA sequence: TGCGCCAGCAGCCAAGCAGGCGGGCTGAACACTGAAGCTTTCTTT. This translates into CASSQAGGLNTEAFF.

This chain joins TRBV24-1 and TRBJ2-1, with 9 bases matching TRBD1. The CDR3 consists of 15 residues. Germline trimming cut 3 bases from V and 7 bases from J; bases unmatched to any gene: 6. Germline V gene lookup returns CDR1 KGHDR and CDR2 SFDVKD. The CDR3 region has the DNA TGTGCCACCAGTGATGGACAGGGGTCGGTAAATGAGCAGTTCTTC. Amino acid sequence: CATSDGQGSVNEQFF.

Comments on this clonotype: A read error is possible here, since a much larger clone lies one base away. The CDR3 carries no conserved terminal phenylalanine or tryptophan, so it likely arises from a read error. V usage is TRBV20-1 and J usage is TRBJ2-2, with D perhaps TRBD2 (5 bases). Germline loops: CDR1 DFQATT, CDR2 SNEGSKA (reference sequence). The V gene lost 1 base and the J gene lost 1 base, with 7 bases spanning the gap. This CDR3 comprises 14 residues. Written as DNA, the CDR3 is TGCAGTGCTAGAGGAGGAGGGAACACCGGGGAGCTGTTTCTT. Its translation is CSARGGGNTGELFL.

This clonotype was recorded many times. CDR3 DNA: TGTGCCAGCAGCATACTTCGGTGGCAGTCCTACGAGCAGTACTTC. Protein product: CASSILRWQSYEQYF. The chain is built from TRBV11-3 and TRBJ2-7, with D unclear. Between the trimmed V and J ends, which lost 5 bases and 1 base, there was a span of 15 bases. CDR1 SGHNT and CDR2 YENEEA come from the germline V gene. This CDR3 is built from 15 residues.

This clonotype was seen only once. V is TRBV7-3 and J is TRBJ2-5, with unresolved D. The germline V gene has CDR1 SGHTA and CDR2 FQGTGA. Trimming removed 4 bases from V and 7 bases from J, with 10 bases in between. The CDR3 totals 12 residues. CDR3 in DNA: TGTGCCAGCAGCTCGCCAAGTGGGACCCAGTACTTC. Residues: CASSSPSGTQYF.

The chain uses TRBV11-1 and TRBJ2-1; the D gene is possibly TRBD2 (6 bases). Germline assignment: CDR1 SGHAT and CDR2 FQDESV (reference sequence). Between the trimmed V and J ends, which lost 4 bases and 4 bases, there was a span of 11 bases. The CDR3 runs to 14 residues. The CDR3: CASSYGTEYNEQFF. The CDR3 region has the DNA TGTGCCAGCAGCTATGGGACTGAGTACAATGAGCAGTTCTTC.

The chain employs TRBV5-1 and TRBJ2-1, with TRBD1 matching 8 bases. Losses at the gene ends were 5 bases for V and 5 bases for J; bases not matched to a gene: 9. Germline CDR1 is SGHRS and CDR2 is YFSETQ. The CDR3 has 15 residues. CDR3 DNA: TGCGCCAGCAGACTGACCGGGACAGGTGACAATGAGCAGTTCTTC. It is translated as CASRLTGTGDNEQFF.

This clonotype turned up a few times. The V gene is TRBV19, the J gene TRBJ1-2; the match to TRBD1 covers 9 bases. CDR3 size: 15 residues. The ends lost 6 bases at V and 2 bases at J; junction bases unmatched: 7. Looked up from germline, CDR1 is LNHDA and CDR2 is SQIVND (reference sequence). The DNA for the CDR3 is TGTGCCAGTAGGACAACCGGGACAGGGAACTATGGCTACACCTTC. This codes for CASRTTGTGNYGYTF.

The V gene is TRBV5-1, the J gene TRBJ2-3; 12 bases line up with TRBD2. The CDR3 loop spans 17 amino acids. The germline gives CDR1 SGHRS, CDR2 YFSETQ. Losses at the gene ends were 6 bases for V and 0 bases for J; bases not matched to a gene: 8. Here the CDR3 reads CASNLLGLAGSTDTQYF. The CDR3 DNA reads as TGCGCCAGCAACCTTCTCGGACTAGCGGGGAGCACAGATACGCAGTATTTT.

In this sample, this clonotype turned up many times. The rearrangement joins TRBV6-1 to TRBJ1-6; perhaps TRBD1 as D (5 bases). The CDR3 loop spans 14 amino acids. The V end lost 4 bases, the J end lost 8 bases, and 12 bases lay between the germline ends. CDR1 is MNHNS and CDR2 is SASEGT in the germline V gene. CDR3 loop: CASSGRGSDSPLHF. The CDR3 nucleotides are TGTGCCAGCAGTGGGAGGGGCTCAGATTCACCCCTCCACTTT.

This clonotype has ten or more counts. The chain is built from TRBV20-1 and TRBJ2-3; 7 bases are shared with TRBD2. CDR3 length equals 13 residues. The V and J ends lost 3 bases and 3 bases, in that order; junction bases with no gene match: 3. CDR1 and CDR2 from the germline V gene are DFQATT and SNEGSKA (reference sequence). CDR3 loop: CSASPAGTDTQYF. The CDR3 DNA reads TGCAGTGCTAGTCCAGCGGGGACAGATACGCAGTATTTT.

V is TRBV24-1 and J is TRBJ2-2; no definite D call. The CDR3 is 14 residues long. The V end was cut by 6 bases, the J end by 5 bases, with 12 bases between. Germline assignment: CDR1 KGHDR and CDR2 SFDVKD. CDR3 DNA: TGTGCCACCAGTTCTGGGTTTGGAACCGGGGAGCTGTTTTTT. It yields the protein CATSSGFGTGELFF.

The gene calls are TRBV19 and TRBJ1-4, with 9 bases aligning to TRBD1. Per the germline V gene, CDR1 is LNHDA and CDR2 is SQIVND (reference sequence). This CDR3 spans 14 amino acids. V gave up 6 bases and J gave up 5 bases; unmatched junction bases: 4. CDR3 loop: CASSTGGGNEKLFF. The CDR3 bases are TGTGCCAGTAGCACAGGGGGCGGAAATGAAAAACTGTTTTTT.

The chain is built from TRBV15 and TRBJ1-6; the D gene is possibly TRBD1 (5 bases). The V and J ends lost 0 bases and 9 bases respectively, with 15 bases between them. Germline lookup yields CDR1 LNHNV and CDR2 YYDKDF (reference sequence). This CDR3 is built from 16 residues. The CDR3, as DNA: TGTGCCACCAGCAGAGATCCTTCAGGGAGAAGTTCACCCCTCCACTTT. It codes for CATSRDPSGRSSPLHF.

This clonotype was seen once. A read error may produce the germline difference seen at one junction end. CDR3 residues: CSVEGLLSGF. The CDR3 DNA is TGCAGCGTTGAAGGGCTTTTATCGGGCTTC. The J gene is TRBJ1-2, the V gene TRBV29-1, with unresolved D. Germline V gene lookup returns CDR1 SQVTM and CDR2 ANQGSEA. The CDR3 spans 10 residues. The full variable domain, with the rest looked up from reference TRBV29-1 and TRBJ1-2, is SAVISQKPSRDICQRGTSLTIQCQVDSQVTMMFWYRQQPGQSLTLIATANQGSEATYESGFVIDKFPISRPNLTFSTLTVSNMSPEDSSIYLCSVEGLLSGFGSGTRLTVV.

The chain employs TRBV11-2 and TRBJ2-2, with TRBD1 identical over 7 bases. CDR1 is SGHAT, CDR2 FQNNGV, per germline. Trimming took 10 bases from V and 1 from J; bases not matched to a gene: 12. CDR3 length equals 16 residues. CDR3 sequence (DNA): TGTGCCATCACGCCGGGACAGAACTTGAACACCGGGGAGCTGTTTTTT. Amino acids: CAITPGQNLNTGELFF.

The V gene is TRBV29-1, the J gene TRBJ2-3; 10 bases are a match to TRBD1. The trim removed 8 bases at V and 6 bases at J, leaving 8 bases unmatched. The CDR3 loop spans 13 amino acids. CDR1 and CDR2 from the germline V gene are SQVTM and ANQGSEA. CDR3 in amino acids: CSLRDRGGDTQYF. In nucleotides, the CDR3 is TGCAGCTTACGGGACAGGGGAGGGGATACGCAGTATTTT.

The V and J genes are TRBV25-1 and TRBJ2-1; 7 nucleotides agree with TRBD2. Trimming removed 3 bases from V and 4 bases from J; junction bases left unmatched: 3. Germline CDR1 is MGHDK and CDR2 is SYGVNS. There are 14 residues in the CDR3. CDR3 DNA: TGTGCCAGCAGTGATGGGGGGGGTTACAATGAGCAGTTCTTC. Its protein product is CASSDGGGYNEQFF.

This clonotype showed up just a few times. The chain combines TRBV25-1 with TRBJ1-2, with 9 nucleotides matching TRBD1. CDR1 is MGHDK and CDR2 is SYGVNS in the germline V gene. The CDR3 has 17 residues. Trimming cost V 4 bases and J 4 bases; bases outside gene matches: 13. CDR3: CASSGEIPGQGLYGYTF. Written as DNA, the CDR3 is TGTGCCAGCAGTGGGGAGATTCCGGGACAGGGCCTCTATGGCTACACCTTC.